This section outlines one T cell receptor beta chain sequence together with its context. As yet, its antigen is unknown. Using immunoSEQ multiplex PCR, the repertoire was profiled, and TCRdb retains in-frame clones only, with some absent. The data contain 35,000 to 40,000 clones, 65% to 85% of them seen just once; the ten biggest clones take up 3%. This sample was included in a study of vaccination effects on CD4 cells after COVID-19. Findings of the study overall: Late in the post-vaccination period, infection-induced and vaccine-induced clones underwent marked clonal contraction.

Trimming removed 0 bases at V and 5 bases at J, with 13 bases between. The germline V gene encodes CDR1 LGHDT and CDR2 YNNKEL (reference sequence). CDR3 length equals 15 residues. When roughly eleven days of culture had elapsed, CD4+ T cells were isolated. Vaccinated recipients, who were negative for nucleocapsid antibodies, had no history of SARS-CoV-2 infection. Days 3 and 7 saw half the medium replaced with IL-2 medium. This material consisted of CD4+ T cells from PBMCs cultured without peptide, taken before COVID-19 vaccination. The chain uses TRBV3-1 (or the pseudogene TRBV3-2) and TRBJ1-1, with a tentative D call TRBD1 (5 bases). This receptor was taken from a human donor who received a COVID-19 vaccine. The DNA for the CDR3 is TGTGCCAGCAGCCAAGATCTGACGGGGGGGACTGAAGCTTTCTTT. Translation: CASSQDLTGGTEAFF.